The 28 T cell receptor beta chains reported below all come from one sample, sequenced in a study of cytomegalovirus exposure and HLA in healthy donors. The table came from immunoSEQ multiplex PCR; TCRdb's copy has only in-frame clones and leaves some out. The sample yields some 320,000 clones, around 90% seen once. Sequencing was carried out using PBMCs. Source of these receptors: a young woman in good health and CMV-seropositive.

Regarding this clone: Other nucleotide sequences in the sample specify the same CDR3. This sequence joins TRBV27 and TRBJ2-7, with D unresolved. Germline CDR1 and CDR2: MNHEY and SMNVEV (reference sequence). The V gene lost 9 bases and the J gene lost 2 bases, with 14 bases spanning the gap. This CDR3 spans 13 amino acids. The CDR3 DNA sequence: TGTGCCAGTTCCCCTAGTGGCGCCTACGAGCAGTACTTC. Encoded protein: CASSPSGAYEQYF.

The chain links TRBV6-5 to TRBJ2-1, with TRBD2 as a possible D gene (6 bases). This CDR3 spans 14 amino acids. The V end was cut by 4 bases, the J end by 9 bases, with 16 bases between. Germline V lookup: CDR1 MNHEY, CDR2 SVGAGI. In DNA, the CDR3 is TGTGCCAGCAGTTCCCCGCGGGATAGTGGTGAGCAGTTCTTC. Translation gives CASSSPRDSGEQFF.

This clone showed up just a few times. The J gene is TRBJ1-1, the V gene TRBV9, with D unclear. CDR1 is SGDLS, CDR2 YYNGEE, per germline. This CDR3 is 13 amino acids long. Trimming cost V 3 bases and J 2 bases, with 8 bases left between them. Here the CDR3 DNA reads TGTGCCAGCAGCGGATCAGCAAACACTGAAGCTTTCTTT. Its translation is CASSGSANTEAFF.

This chain connects TRBV9 to TRBJ1-2; 10 bases line up with TRBD1. This CDR3 contains 15 residues. Unmatched junction bases numbered 5, after V lost 0 bases and J lost 6 bases. CDR1 SGDLS and CDR2 YYNGEE come from the germline V gene. The CDR3 is CASSVGPGTGDGYTF. The CDR3, as DNA: TGTGCCAGCAGCGTAGGGCCCGGGACAGGGGATGGCTACACCTTC.

The chain uses TRBV4-3 and TRBJ1-2, with D possibly TRBD1 on 6 matching bases. Germline V CDR1 and CDR2: LGHNA, YSLEER. V was cut by 0 bases and J by 3 bases, with 8 bases left in between. This CDR3 region has 14 residues. CDR3 sequence (DNA): TGCGCCAGCAGCCAAGATTACAGGGACTATGGCTACACCTTC. Translating it yields CASSQDYRDYGYTF.

Written as DNA, the CDR3 is TGTGCCAGCAGTCAAACCGGGACAGGATATAACGAGCAGTACTTC. Its translation is CASSQTGTGYNEQYF. The chain uses TRBV25-1 and TRBJ2-7; 8 nucleotides match TRBD1. The CDR3 totals 15 residues. CDR1 MGHDK and CDR2 SYGVNS come from the germline V gene. With V trimmed by 5 bases and J by 5 bases, 11 bases remained unmatched.

This chain joins TRBV6-5 and TRBJ1-2; 7 bases match TRBD1. The V segment lost 6 bases and the J segment 8 bases; nucleotides outside the gene matches: 9. This CDR3 has 13 residues. From germline, CDR1 is MNHEY and CDR2 SVGAGI. CDR3 loop: CASRSTGAGGYTF. DNA for the CDR3: TGTGCCAGCAGGTCTACAGGGGCAGGAGGCTACACCTTC.

Written as DNA, the CDR3 is TGTGCCAGCAGGGCGGTTCGTGGCGGGGAGCTGTTTTTT. Encoded protein: CASRAVRGGELFF. V is TRBV27 and J is TRBJ2-2; no clear D. Trimming shortened V by 6 bases and J by 7 bases, and 12 bases separated the two germline ends. Germline V gene sequence: CDR1 MNHEY, CDR2 SMNVEV (reference sequence). The CDR3 extends over 13 amino acids.

The sample holds one count of this clone. The chain combines TRBV28 with TRBJ2-7; 7 nucleotides match TRBD2. Germline V lookup: CDR1 MDHEN, CDR2 SYDVKM. Trimming took 7 bases from V and 3 from J; bases not matched to a gene: 6. CDR3 length: 13 amino acids. In DNA form, the CDR3 reads TGTGCCAGCACCGGGACTACCTTCTACGAGCAGTACTTC. Residues: CASTGTTFYEQYF.

The V gene is TRBV9, the J gene TRBJ2-3, with 9 bases that match TRBD2. This CDR3 comprises 16 residues. Germline V lookup: CDR1 SGDLS, CDR2 YYNGEE. V lost 0 bases and J lost 5; bases outside the gene matches: 7. The CDR3 spells CASSVGASGKVDTQYF. Here the CDR3 DNA reads TGTGCCAGCAGCGTAGGGGCTAGCGGGAAAGTAGATACGCAGTATTTT.

This chain joins TRBV30 and TRBJ2-1, with 9 bases identical to TRBD1. V lost 0 bases to trimming and J lost 5 bases; unmatched junction nucleotides: 11. CDR3 size: 17 residues. The V gene's germline CDR1 is GTSNPN and CDR2 SVGIG (reference sequence). The CDR3 spells CAWSVFGTGRENNEQFF. CDR3 coding DNA: TGTGCCTGGAGTGTATTCGGGACAGGGAGAGAGAACAATGAGCAGTTCTTC.

This clone came up once. The rearrangement joins TRBV5-6 to TRBJ1-3; 10 bases align to TRBD1. The CDR3 consists of 15 residues. CDR1 and CDR2 (germline): SGHDT, YYEEEE. V was clipped by 4 bases and J by 3 bases; unmatched bases: 4. The CDR3 DNA sequence: TGTGCCAGCAGCATGGGGACAGGGGTTGGAAACACCATATATTTT. Translated: CASSMGTGVGNTIYF. The variable domain in full, with the rest retrieved from reference TRBV5-6 and TRBJ1-3, is DAGVTQSPTHLIKTRGQQVTLRCSPKSGHDTVSWYQQALGQGPQFIFQYYEEEERQRGNFPDRFSGHQFPNYSSELNVNALLLGDSALYLCASSMGTGVGNTIYFGEGSWLTVV.

This chain connects TRBV2 to TRBJ1-6, with TRBD1 matching over 10 bases. Per the germline V gene, CDR1 is SNHLY and CDR2 is FYNNEI. V trimming: 7 bases; J trimming: 2 bases; junction bases outside the gene matches: 2. This CDR3 comprises 15 residues. For the CDR3, the DNA is TGTGCCAGCAACGGACAGGGGGCCTATAATTCACCCCTCCACTTT. Amino acid sequence: CASNGQGAYNSPLHF. The whole variable domain, filled in from reference TRBV2 and TRBJ1-6, reads EPEVTQTPSHQVTQMGQEVILRCVPISNHLYFYWYRQILGQKVEFLVSFYNNEISEKSEIFDDQFSVERPDGSNFTLKIRSTKLEDSAMYFCASNGQGAYNSPLHFGNGTRLTVT.

The V call is TRBV6-6, the J call TRBJ2-7; no definite D call. Trimming took off 4 bases at V and 0 bases at J, with 7 bases between the two ends. This CDR3 is 13 amino acids long. The germline V gene encodes CDR1 MNHNY and CDR2 SVGAGI (reference sequence). The CDR3, as DNA: TGTGCCAGCAGTTCCAAGAGCTCCTACGAGCAGTACTTC. This encodes CASSSKSSYEQYF.

This clone was counted only a few times. The chain combines TRBV7-9 with TRBJ1-6; the D is unclear. The V gene lost 3 bases and the J gene lost 5 bases, with 8 bases spanning the gap. Per the germline V gene, CDR1 is SEHNR and CDR2 is FQNEAQ (reference sequence). The CDR3 has 14 amino acids. CDR3 region: CASSFRTDNSPLHF. The CDR3, as DNA: TGTGCCAGCAGCTTTAGGACTGATAATTCACCCCTCCACTTT.

The V call is TRBV6-4, the J call TRBJ1-6, with 10 bases identical to TRBD1. V lost 6 bases to trimming and J lost 11 bases; unmatched junction nucleotides: 13. Germline CDR1 reads MRHNA; CDR2 reads SNTAGT. The CDR3 contains 16 residues. The CDR3 coding sequence is TGTGCCAGCAGAAACAGACAGGGGGCTTATTGTCCACCCCTCCACTTT. Translation: CASRNRQGAYCPPLHF.

The chain has TRBV27 and TRBJ2-5, with D possibly called TRBD1 or TRBD2 (5 bases each). This CDR3 comprises 13 residues. Germline loops: CDR1 MNHEY, CDR2 SMNVEV (reference sequence). V lost 8 bases and J 2 bases, leaving 12 bases between the germline ends. DNA of the CDR3: TGTGCCAGCCGGGACGGAGTTCAAGAGACCCAGTACTTC. Translation: CASRDGVQETQYF.

The chain employs TRBV15 and TRBJ2-7; no firm D call. CDR3 size: 13 residues. Trimming removed 1 base at V and 2 bases at J, with 6 bases between. Germline CDR1 is LNHNV and CDR2 is YYDKDF (reference sequence). CDR3 bases: TGTGCCACCAGCAGAGTCATCACCTACGAGCAGTACTTC. Translation gives CATSRVITYEQYF.

This clone occurred once. The rearrangement joins TRBV6-5 to TRBJ2-3; D remains ambiguous. Trimming left V 3 bases short and J 2 bases short, with 6 bases between. Germline loops: CDR1 MNHEY, CDR2 SVGAGI. The CDR3 is made up of 13 amino acids. The CDR3 DNA reads as TGTGCCAGCAGTTATTGGGACACAGATACGCAGTATTTT. Amino acid sequence: CASSYWDTDTQYF.

V usage is TRBV5-6 and J usage is TRBJ2-2; the D gene is possibly TRBD2 (6 bases). The CDR3 has 13 residues. V was trimmed by 5 bases and J by 5 bases, leaving 10 bases between them. CDR1 and CDR2 (germline): SGHDT, YYEEEE. The CDR3 bases are TGTGCCAGCAGGGTTGGGAGGACCGGGGAGCTGTTTTTT. Its protein product is CASRVGRTGELFF.

This chain links TRBV4-2 with TRBJ2-6, with D maybe TRBD2 (7 bases). Trimming left V 5 bases short and J 1 base short, with 15 bases between. Germline V gives CDR1 LGHNA, CDR2 YNFKEQ. This CDR3 contains 17 residues. The CDR3 reads CASSIAGAPSGANVLTF. Written as DNA, the CDR3 is TGTGCCAGCAGCATCGCGGGGGCTCCATCTGGGGCCAACGTCCTGACTTTC.

This clone has a handful of counts. This chain links TRBV29-1 with TRBJ1-2, with a tentative D call TRBD1 (6 bases). This CDR3 has 12 amino acids. Germline CDR1 is SQVTM and CDR2 is ANQGSEA. Trimming shortened V by 7 bases and J by 4 bases, and 13 bases separated the two germline ends. CDR3 sequence (DNA): TGCAGCGCCGTACAGGGCCTCTATGGCTACACCTTC. Translating it yields CSAVQGLYGYTF. Looking up the rest from reference TRBV29-1 and TRBJ1-2 gives the full variable domain: SAVISQKPSRDICQRGTSLTIQCQVDSQVTMMFWYRQQPGQSLTLIATANQGSEATYESGFVIDKFPISRPNLTFSTLTVSNMSPEDSSIYLCSAVQGLYGYTFGSGTRLTVV.

The chain employs TRBV5-1 and TRBJ2-7, with TRBD1 as a possible D gene (6 bases). The CDR3 is 14 residues long. Trimming left V 5 bases short and J 0 bases short, with 12 bases between. Germline assignment: CDR1 SGHRS and CDR2 YFSETQ. The CDR3 is CASSVQGNSYEQYF. The CDR3 bases are TGCGCCAGCAGTGTACAGGGAAACTCCTACGAGCAGTACTTC.

The CDR3 coding sequence is TGTGCCAGCAGCTCGACAGGGGGCCTTAATCAGCCCCAGCATTTT. Encoded protein: CASSSTGGLNQPQHF. The chain carries TRBV7-9 and TRBJ1-5; 10 bases align to TRBD1. V lost 4 bases to trimming and J lost 4 bases; unmatched junction nucleotides: 4. This CDR3 has 15 amino acids. In germline, CDR1 is SEHNR, CDR2 FQNEAQ (reference sequence).

V is TRBV6-1 and J is TRBJ1-1; the match to TRBD1 covers 7 bases. The germline CDR1 and CDR2 sequences are MNHNS and SASEGT. The CDR3 length is 14 residues. The J segment lost 2 bases and the V segment lost 4 bases, leaving 4 bases of the junction unmatched. CDR3 in DNA: TGTGCCAGCAGTGTTACAGGGGCAAACACTGAAGCTTTCTTT. It specifies CASSVTGANTEAFF.

The chain combines TRBV19 with TRBJ1-1, with 11 bases lining up with TRBD1. The CDR3 sequence is 16 residues long. Germline CDR1 is LNHDA and CDR2 is SQIVND (reference sequence). The J segment lost 1 base and the V segment lost 10 bases, leaving 11 bases of the junction unmatched. DNA of the CDR3: TGTGCCACCGAGCGGGACAGGGGGAGGGCGAACACTGAAGCTTTCTTT. This encodes CATERDRGRANTEAFF.

The V gene is TRBV27, the J gene TRBJ1-5; a possible D gene is TRBD1 (5 bases). This CDR3 comprises 16 residues. Germline CDR1 is MNHEY and CDR2 is SMNVEV (reference sequence). Deletions cut 2 bases from V and 0 bases from J, with 11 bases between. The CDR3, as DNA: TGTGCCAGCAGTTTAAGCGGCGGGGGTAGCAATCAGCCCCAGCATTTT. Its translation: CASSLSGGGSNQPQHF.

This clone was seen only a few times. The rearrangement joins TRBV19 to TRBJ1-1; D is uncertain. Germline-derived CDR1 and CDR2 are LNHDA and SQIVND (reference sequence). This CDR3 spans 13 amino acids. V lost 0 bases, J lost 8 bases, and 10 bases lay in between. Here the CDR3 DNA reads TGTGCCAGTAGTATAGAAACGGGTTCCGAAGCTTTCTTT. Its protein product is CASSIETGSEAFF.